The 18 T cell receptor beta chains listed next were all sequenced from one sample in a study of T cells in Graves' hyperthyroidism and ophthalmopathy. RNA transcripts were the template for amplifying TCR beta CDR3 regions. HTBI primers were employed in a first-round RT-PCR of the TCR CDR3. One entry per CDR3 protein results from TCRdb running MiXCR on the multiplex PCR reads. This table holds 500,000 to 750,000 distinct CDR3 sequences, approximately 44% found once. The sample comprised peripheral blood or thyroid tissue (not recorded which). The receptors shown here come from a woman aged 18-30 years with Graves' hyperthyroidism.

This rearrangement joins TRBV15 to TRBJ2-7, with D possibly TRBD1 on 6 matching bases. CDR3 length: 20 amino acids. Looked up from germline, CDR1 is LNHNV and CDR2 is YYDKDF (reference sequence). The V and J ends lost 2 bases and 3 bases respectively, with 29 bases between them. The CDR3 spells CATSRYGFYNQGSRIYEQYF. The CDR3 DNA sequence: TGTGCCACCAGCAGATACGGGTTTTACAATCAGGGGAGTAGAATCTACGAGCAGTACTTC.

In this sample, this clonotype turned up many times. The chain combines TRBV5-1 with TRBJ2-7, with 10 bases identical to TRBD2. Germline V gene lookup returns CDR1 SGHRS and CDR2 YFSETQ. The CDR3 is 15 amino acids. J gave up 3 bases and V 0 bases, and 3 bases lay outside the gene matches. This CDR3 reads CASSLAASGGYEQYF. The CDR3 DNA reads TGCGCCAGCAGCTTGGCCGCTAGCGGGGGCTACGAGCAGTACTTC.

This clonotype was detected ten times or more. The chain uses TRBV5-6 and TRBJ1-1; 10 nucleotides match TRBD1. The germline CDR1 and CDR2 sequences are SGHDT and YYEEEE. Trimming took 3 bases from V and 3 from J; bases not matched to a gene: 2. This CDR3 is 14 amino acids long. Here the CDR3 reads CASSWGTGDTEAFF. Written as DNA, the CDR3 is TGTGCCAGCAGCTGGGGGACAGGGGACACTGAAGCTTTCTTT. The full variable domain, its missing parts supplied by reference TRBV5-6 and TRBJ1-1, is DAGVTQSPTHLIKTRGQQVTLRCSPKSGHDTVSWYQQALGQGPQFIFQYYEEEERQRGNFPDRFSGHQFPNYSSELNVNALLLGDSALYLCASSWGTGDTEAFFGQGTRLTVV.

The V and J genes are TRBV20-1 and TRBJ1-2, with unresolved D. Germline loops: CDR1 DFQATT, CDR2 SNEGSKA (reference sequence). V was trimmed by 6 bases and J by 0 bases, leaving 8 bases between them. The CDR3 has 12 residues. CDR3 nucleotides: TGCAGTGCAGCGACTACTAACTATGGCTACACCTTC. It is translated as CSAATTNYGYTF.

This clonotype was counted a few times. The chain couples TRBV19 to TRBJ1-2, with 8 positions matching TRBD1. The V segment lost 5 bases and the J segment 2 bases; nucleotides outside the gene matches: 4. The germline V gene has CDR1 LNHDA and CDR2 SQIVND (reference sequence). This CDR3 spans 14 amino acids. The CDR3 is CASSEQGGNYGYTF. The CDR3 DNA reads TGTGCCAGTAGTGAACAGGGGGGGAACTATGGCTACACCTTC.

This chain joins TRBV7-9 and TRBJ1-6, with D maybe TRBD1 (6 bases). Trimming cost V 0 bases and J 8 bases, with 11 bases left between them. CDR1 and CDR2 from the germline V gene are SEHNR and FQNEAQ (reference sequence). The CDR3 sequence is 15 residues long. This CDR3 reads CASSLAGGTYSPLHF. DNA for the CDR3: TGTGCCAGCAGCTTAGCGGGGGGCACTTATTCACCCCTCCACTTT.

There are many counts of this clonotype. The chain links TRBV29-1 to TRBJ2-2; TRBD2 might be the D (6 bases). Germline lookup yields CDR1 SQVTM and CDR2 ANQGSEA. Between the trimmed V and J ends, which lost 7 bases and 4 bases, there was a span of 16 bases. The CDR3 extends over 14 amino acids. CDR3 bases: TGCAGCGCCGGGGACGGCGGGGCCACCGGGGAGCTGTTTTTT. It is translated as CSAGDGGATGELFF.

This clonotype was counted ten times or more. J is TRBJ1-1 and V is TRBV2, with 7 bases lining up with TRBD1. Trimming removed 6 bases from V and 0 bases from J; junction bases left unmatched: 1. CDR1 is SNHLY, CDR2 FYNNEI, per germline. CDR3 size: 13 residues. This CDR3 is CASRTGMNTEAFF. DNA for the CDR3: TGTGCCAGCAGGACAGGGATGAACACTGAAGCTTTCTTT.

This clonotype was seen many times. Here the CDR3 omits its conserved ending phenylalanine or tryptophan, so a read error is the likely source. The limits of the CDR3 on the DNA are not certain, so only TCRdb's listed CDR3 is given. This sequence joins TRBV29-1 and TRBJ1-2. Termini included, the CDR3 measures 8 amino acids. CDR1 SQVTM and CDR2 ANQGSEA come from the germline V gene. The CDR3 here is CSVSGGGR.

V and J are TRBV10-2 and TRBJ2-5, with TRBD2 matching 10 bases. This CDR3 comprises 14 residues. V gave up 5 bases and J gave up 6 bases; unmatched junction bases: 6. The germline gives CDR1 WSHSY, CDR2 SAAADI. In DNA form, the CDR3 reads TGCGCCAGCAGTTCGGCTAGCGGGAGAAAGACCCAGTACTTC. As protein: CASSSASGRKTQYF.

The CDR3 bases are TGCAGTGCTAGAGATGCGGCAGGGGCTGGAAACACCATATATTTT. Translating gives CSARDAAGAGNTIYF. The V and J genes are TRBV20-1 and TRBJ1-3; weak D call: TRBD1 (6 bases). The germline V gene has CDR1 DFQATT and CDR2 SNEGSKA (reference sequence). Trimming removed 0 bases from V and 2 bases from J, with 11 bases in between. The CDR3 consists of 15 residues.

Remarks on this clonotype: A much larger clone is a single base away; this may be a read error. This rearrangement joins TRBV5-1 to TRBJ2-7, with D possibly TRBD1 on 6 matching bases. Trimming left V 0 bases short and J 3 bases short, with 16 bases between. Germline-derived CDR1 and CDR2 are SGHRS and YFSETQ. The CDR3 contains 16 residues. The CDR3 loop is CASSLGCRGRYYEQYF. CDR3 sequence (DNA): TGCGCCAGCAGCTTGGGGTGCAGGGGTCGTTACTACGAGCAGTACTTC.

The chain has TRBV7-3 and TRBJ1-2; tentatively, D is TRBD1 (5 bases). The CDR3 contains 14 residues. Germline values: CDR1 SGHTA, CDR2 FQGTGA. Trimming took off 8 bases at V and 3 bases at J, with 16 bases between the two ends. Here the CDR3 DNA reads TGTGCCAGCGCCTTGGGGCAGGAACACTATGGCTACACCTTC. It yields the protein CASALGQEHYGYTF.

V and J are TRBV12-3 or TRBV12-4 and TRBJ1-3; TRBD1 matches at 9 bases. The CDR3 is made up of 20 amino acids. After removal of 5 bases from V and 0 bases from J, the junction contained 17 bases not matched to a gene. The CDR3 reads CASSAPRDRALSSSGNTIYF. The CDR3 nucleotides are TGTGCCAGCAGTGCTCCCCGGGACAGGGCCCTCTCCTCCTCTGGAAACACCATATATTTT.

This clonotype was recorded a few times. The CDR3 here is CSARDELGDGNGSGNTIYF. The CDR3 coding sequence is TGCAGTGCTAGAGACGAATTGGGTGATGGAAATGGCTCTGGAAACACCATATATTTT. V usage is TRBV20-1 and J usage is TRBJ1-3, with unresolved D. The V gene's germline CDR1 is DFQATT and CDR2 SNEGSKA (reference sequence). The CDR3 is 19 residues long. V was shortened by 0 bases and J by 0 bases, with 21 bases between the two germline ends.

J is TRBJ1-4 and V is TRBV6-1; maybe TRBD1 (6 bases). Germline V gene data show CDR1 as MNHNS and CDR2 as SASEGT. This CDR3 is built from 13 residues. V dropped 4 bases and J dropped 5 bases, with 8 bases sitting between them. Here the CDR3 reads CASSVGHNEKLFF. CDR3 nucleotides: TGTGCCAGCAGTGTGGGACACAATGAAAAACTGTTTTTT.

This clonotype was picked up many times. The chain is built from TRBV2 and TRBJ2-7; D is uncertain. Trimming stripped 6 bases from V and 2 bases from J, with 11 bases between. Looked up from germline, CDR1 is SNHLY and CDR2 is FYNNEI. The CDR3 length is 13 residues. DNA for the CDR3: TGTGCCAGCAGGCCGAGACATACCTACGAGCAGTACTTC. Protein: CASRPRHTYEQYF. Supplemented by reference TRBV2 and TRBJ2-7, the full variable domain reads EPEVTQTPSHQVTQMGQEVILRCVPISNHLYFYWYRQILGQKVEFLVSFYNNEISEKSEIFDDQFSVERPDGSNFTLKIRSTKLEDSAMYFCASRPRHTYEQYFGPGTRLTVT.

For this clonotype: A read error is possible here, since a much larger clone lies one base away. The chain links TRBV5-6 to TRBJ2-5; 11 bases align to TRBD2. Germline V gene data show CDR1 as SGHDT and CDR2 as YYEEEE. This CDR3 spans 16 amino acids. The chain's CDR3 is CASSLEGTSGQGTQYF. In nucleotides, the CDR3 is TGTGCCAGCAGCTTGGAGGGGACTAGCGGACAAGGGACCCAGTACTTC.